The rows below give T cell receptor beta chains drawn from one sample of a study of graft-versus-host responses after intestinal transplantation. For these TCRs, the target antigens are not known. TCRdb's copy holds only in-frame clones and misses some; the assay was immunoSEQ multiplex PCR. This sample carries 80,000 to 100,000 clones, about 89% of them seen once, and the ten largest clones take approximately 0.35%. Sequencing was performed on unstimulated CD4+ T cells sorted from spleen or lymph node cells, taken before intestinal transplant. The source is a human donor who received an intestinal transplant. Each CDR3 is given with its conserved first and last residue. D genes are given only for firm matches. Clone size, where shown, is once, few, many, or a class for clones that have expanded.

d_call	v_call	j_call	clone_size	cdr3_length	cdr3_aa	cdr3_nt
-	TRBV19	TRBJ1-5	once	15	CASNKAQGWNQPQHF	TGTGCCAGTAACAAGGCACAGGGATGGAATCAGCCCCAGCATTTT
TRBD1	TRBV5-4	TRBJ1-1	-	14	CASSLGQGRTEAFF	TGTGCCAGCAGCTTGGGACAGGGAAGAACTGAAGCTTTCTTT
-	TRBV5-6	TRBJ2-6	once	15	CASSYRVSGANVLTF	TGTGCCAGCAGTTACAGGGTCTCTGGGGCCAACGTCCTGACTTTC
-	TRBV18	TRBJ1-1	-	13	CASSPPQNTEAFF	TGTGCCAGCTCACCACCCCAGAACACTGAAGCTTTCTTT
-	TRBV2	TRBJ2-1	-	15	CASSDLTSSYNEQFF	TGTGCCAGCAGTGATTTGACAAGCTCCTACAATGAGCAGTTCTTC
-	TRBV30	TRBJ1-4	-	14	CAWQGPQQGEKLFF	TGTGCCTGGCAGGGGCCTCAGCAAGGTGAAAAACTGTTTTTT
-	TRBV7-2	TRBJ1-6	once	16	CASSGRGWGYNSPLHF	TGTGCCAGCAGCGGCCGAGGGTGGGGATATAATTCACCCCTCCACTTT
TRBD1	TRBV5-8	TRBJ1-6	few	13	CASSFRDRSPLHF	TGTGCCAGCAGCTTTAGGGACAGATCACCCCTCCACTTT
-	TRBV28	TRBJ1-2	-	14	CASSFGQSNYGYTF	TGTGCCAGCAGTTTTGGTCAGTCTAACTATGGCTACACCTTC
-	TRBV6-1	TRBJ2-7	-	13	CASTLGHHYEQYF	TGTGCCAGCACCTTGGGACACCATTACGAGCAGTACTTC
TRBD1	TRBV10-1	TRBJ1-2	-	12	CASNRDSYGYTF	TGCGCCAGCAACCGGGACAGCTATGGCTACACCTTC
TRBD1	TRBV15	TRBJ1-2	-	13	CATSSRQGYGYTF	TGTGCCACCAGCTCTCGACAGGGGTATGGCTACACCTTC
-	TRBV4-2	TRBJ1-5	-	13	CASSQGQDQPQHF	TGTGCCAGCAGCCAAGGACAGGATCAGCCCCAGCATTTT
-	TRBV28	TRBJ2-7	-	14	CASSLSRSTYEQYF	TGTGCCAGCAGTTTATCCCGTAGCACCTACGAGCAGTACTTC
-	TRBV2	TRBJ2-1	-	14	CASRAMVAYNEQFF	TGTGCCAGCAGGGCTATGGTAGCTTACAATGAGCAGTTCTTC
TRBD1	TRBV30	TRBJ1-3	-	13	CACRDSSGNTIYF	TGTGCCTGCAGGGACAGCTCTGGAAACACCATATATTTT
TRBD1	TRBV18	TRBJ2-2	-	15	CASSHNRGNTGELFF	TGTGCCAGCTCTCACAACAGGGGCAACACCGGGGAGCTGTTTTTT
TRBD2	TRBV18	TRBJ2-1	once	15	CASSPTSVSYNEQFF	TGTGCCAGCTCACCGACTAGCGTGTCCTACAATGAGCAGTTCTTC
TRBD1	TRBV18	TRBJ1-5	-	14	CASSQTPTGGTQHF	TGTGCCAGCTCACAGACTCCTACAGGGGGCACCCAGCATTTT
-	TRBV21-1	TRBJ2-5	few	11	CASPWRETQYF	TGTGCCAGCCCCTGGCGGGAGACCCAGTACTTC
-	TRBV2	TRBJ2-5	-	15	CASSAGGPNQETQYF	TGTGCCAGCAGTGCGGGGGGCCCCAACCAAGAGACCCAGTACTTC
TRBD1	TRBV28	TRBJ2-2	-	13	CASWGQSAGELFF	TGTGCCAGCTGGGGACAGTCGGCCGGGGAGCTGTTTTTT
TRBD2	TRBV5-8	TRBJ2-3	few	15	CASSWLAGSTDTQYF	TGTGCCAGCAGCTGGTTAGCGGGGAGCACAGATACGCAGTATTTT
TRBD2	TRBV28	TRBJ2-3	-	17	CASTKRGRGGYTDTQYF	TGTGCCAGCACCAAACGGGGGCGGGGGGGGTACACGGATACGCAGTATTTT
TRBD2	TRBV7-9	TRBJ2-7	-	15	CASSLRSGAPYEQYF	TGTGCCAGCAGCCTCAGGAGCGGGGCCCCCTACGAGCAGTACTTC
-	TRBV18	TRBJ2-1	few	17	CASSPPGVAGAYNEQFF	TGTGCCAGCTCACCTCCAGGGGTCGCGGGGGCCTACAATGAGCAGTTCTTC
-	TRBV4-1	TRBJ2-1	-	16	CASSGTPRDFYNEQFF	TGCGCCAGCAGTGGGACCCCCCGGGACTTCTACAATGAGCAGTTCTTC
-	TRBV6-5	TRBJ1-1	-	15	CASSYSTQGSTEAFF	TGTGCCAGCAGTTACTCGACGCAGGGTTCCACTGAAGCTTTCTTT
-	TRBV25-1	TRBJ1-1	-	13	CASSVLMNTEAFF	TGTGCCAGCAGTGTACTGATGAACACTGAAGCTTTCTTT
TRBD2	TRBV7-6	TRBJ2-5	-	11	CASSKLGGWYF	TGTGCCAGCAGCAAGCTGGGGGGGTGGTACTTC
-	TRBV14	TRBJ1-1	-	14	CASSQPGGNTEAFF	TGTGCCAGCAGCCAACCCGGGGGGAACACTGAAGCTTTCTTT
-	TRBV6-1	TRBJ1-2	-	13	CASSEGHNYGYTF	TGTGCCAGCAGTGAGGGACATAACTATGGCTACACCTTC
-	TRBV7-2	TRBJ1-1	-	17	CASSLVVARDRHTEAFF	TGTGCCAGCAGCTTAGTGGTGGCGAGAGACAGGCACACTGAAGCTTTCTTT
-	TRBV29-1	TRBJ1-1	-	10	CSVGQLEAFF	TGCAGCGTTGGACAGCTTGAAGCTTTCTTT
-	TRBV10-3	TRBJ1-1	-	14	CAISEVGGDTEAFF	TGTGCCATCAGTGAGGTAGGAGGAGATACTGAAGCTTTCTTT
TRBD1	TRBV6-1	TRBJ1-4	-	15	CASSGTTGGNEKLFF	TGTGCCAGCAGTGGTACGACAGGGGGCAATGAAAAACTGTTTTTT
-	TRBV5-1	TRBJ2-6	-	16	CASSLPVTSGANVLTF	TGCGCCAGCAGCCTGCCGGTTACGTCTGGGGCCAACGTCCTGACTTTC
TRBD1	TRBV6-5	TRBJ2-7	-	15	CASSYSKDRGYEQYF	TGTGCCAGCAGTTACTCGAAGGACAGGGGGTACGAGCAGTACTTC
TRBD1	TRBV7-3	TRBJ1-2	-	13	CASSLDRVVGYTF	TGTGCCAGCAGCCTTGACAGGGTGGTCGGCTACACCTTC
-	TRBV6-1	TRBJ2-1	-	14	CASSEGRAIHEQFF	TGTGCCAGCAGTGAAGGGAGAGCCATCCATGAGCAGTTCTTC
TRBD2	TRBV9	TRBJ2-3	-	18	CASSARLAGSSSTDTQYF	TGTGCCAGCAGCGCCAGACTAGCGGGCTCATCTAGCACAGATACGCAGTATTTT
TRBD1	TRBV18	TRBJ1-2	-	14	CASSADRTNYGYTF	TGTGCCAGCTCAGCGGACAGGACTAACTATGGCTACACCTTC
-	TRBV6-5	TRBJ2-2	-	13	CASQGRATGELFF	TGTGCCAGCCAAGGGAGAGCCACCGGGGAGCTGTTTTTT
-	TRBV11-2	TRBJ1-2	-	15	CASSLMSRDNYGYTF	TGTGCCAGCAGCTTAATGAGTCGAGATAACTATGGCTACACCTTC
-	TRBV5-1	TRBJ1-1	-	16	CASSPTPPGVNTEAFF	TGCGCCAGCAGCCCGACACCCCCAGGGGTAAACACTGAAGCTTTCTTT
-	TRBV2	TRBJ2-7	-	17	CASSEAVPRGQIYEQYF	TGTGCCAGCAGTGAAGCGGTGCCGCGGGGACAGATCTACGAGCAGTACTTC
-	TRBV29-1	TRBJ2-7	-	14	CSVRTSSYSYEQYF	TGCAGCGTGCGAACTAGCTCCTACTCCTACGAGCAGTACTTC
TRBD1	TRBV5-4	TRBJ2-7	-	14	CASSWDRGSNEQYF	TGTGCCAGCAGCTGGGACAGGGGGAGCAACGAGCAGTACTTC